The 15 T cell receptor beta chains below were found in one sample sequenced in a study of blood T cells in healthy people across ages. With a J-beta primer mix and a sample-barcoded 5' primer, a second PCR ran about 6 to 11 cycles. TCRdb re-derived calls from the 5' RACE reads in MiXCR, one entry per CDR3 protein. The table lists roughly 2 million distinct CDR3 sequences, approximately 50% of them singletons. The sequenced material came from blood. These receptors came from a woman in her 40s in good health.

A note on this clonotype: Given a much more abundant clone one base away, this may be a read error. Written as DNA, the CDR3 is TGCAGTACTCCCGAGACAGGGGATCGGTACGAGCAGTACTTC. Translation: CSTPETGDRYEQYF. The chain links TRBV20-1 to TRBJ2-5, with 8 bases lining up with TRBD1. The J call could be wrong; TRBJ2-7 is a better fit for the DNA end. CDR3 length: 14 amino acids. Germline loops: CDR1 DFQATT, CDR2 SNEGSKA (reference sequence).

The sample holds a few counts of this clonotype. The chain combines TRBV20-1 with TRBJ2-1; 10 bases map to TRBD2. The CDR3 contains 14 residues. Germline trimming cut 3 bases from V and 7 bases from J; bases unmatched to any gene: 6. Germline V gives CDR1 DFQATT, CDR2 SNEGSKA (reference sequence). The CDR3 coding sequence is TGCAGTGCTAGCAAACCTAGCGGGGGTAATGAGCAGTTCTTC. Translated, it gives CSASKPSGGNEQFF.

This clonotype was found a few times. The chain carries TRBV7-8 and TRBJ2-5, with 10 bases lining up with TRBD2. Germline loops: CDR1 SGHVS, CDR2 FQNEAQ. CDR3 length equals 17 residues. After removal of 2 bases from V and 4 bases from J, the junction contained 10 bases not matched to a gene. CDR3 amino acids: CASSLLVAGGGGETQYF. The CDR3 DNA reads as TGTGCCAGCAGCTTATTGGTAGCGGGGGGCGGAGGAGAGACCCAGTACTTC.

This chain links TRBV5-8 with TRBJ2-7; 7 nucleotides agree with TRBD2. Germline values: CDR1 SGHTS, CDR2 YDEGEE. The CDR3 length is 12 residues. With 8 bases clipped from V and 9 bases from J, the junction kept 11 bases outside the gene matches. For the CDR3, the DNA is TGTGCCAGTCGGGACTACACCCCCGGGCAGTACTTC. Amino acids: CASRDYTPGQYF.

This chain uses TRBV7-2 with TRBJ2-5, with 9 bases matching TRBD2. Germline CDR1 reads SGHTA; CDR2 reads FQGNSA. V was pared by 5 bases and J by 2 bases, with 9 bases of the junction left unmatched. The CDR3 is 16 amino acids. The CDR3 spells CASSIGRLAVQETQYF. CDR3 sequence (DNA): TGTGCCAGCAGCATCGGGCGACTAGCGGTTCAAGAGACCCAGTACTTC.

V gene TRBV6-2 or TRBV6-3 combines with J gene TRBJ2-4; D call uncertain. The CDR3 is 16 amino acids. Trimming removed 5 bases from V and 2 bases from J, with 16 bases in between. The germline V gene has CDR1 MNHEY and CDR2 SVGEGT. The CDR3 DNA reads as TGTGCCAGCAGTGACCGCTTGGGTAGCTCCAAAAACATTCAGTACTTC. This encodes CASSDRLGSSKNIQYF.

The chain couples TRBV7-2 to TRBJ1-2; TRBD1 might be the D (5 bases). Per germline, CDR1 SGHTA and CDR2 FQGNSA. CDR3 length: 14 amino acids. Trimming stripped 2 bases from V and 2 bases from J, with 9 bases between. This chain's CDR3 is CASSLNAGNYGYTF. The DNA for the CDR3 is TGTGCCAGCAGCTTAAATGCAGGGAACTATGGCTACACCTTC.

In this sample, this clonotype turned up a few times. The rearrangement links TRBV5-1 to TRBJ2-7; TRBD1 aligns across 9 bases. CDR1 is SGHRS, CDR2 YFSETQ, per germline. CDR3 length equals 16 residues. The junction had 9 bases not matched to a gene; V was cut back by 2 bases and J by 3 bases. The DNA for the CDR3 is TGCGCCAGCAGCTTTTCTACAGGGGGCGGGGGCTACGAGCAGTACTTC. It codes for CASSFSTGGGGYEQYF.

The gene calls are TRBV4-2 and TRBJ1-4; D is unclear. The CDR3 extends over 13 amino acids. V shed 6 bases and J shed 7 bases, with 12 bases lying between them. CDR1 LGHNA and CDR2 YNFKEQ come from the germline V gene. The CDR3 sequence: CASSLSVSEKLFF. Here the CDR3 DNA reads TGTGCCAGCAGTCTGAGCGTGAGTGAAAAACTGTTTTTT.

For the CDR3, the DNA is TGTGCCAGCAGAGAAGGAGGGGGAATATGGCCAGATACGCAGTATTTT. The encoded protein is CASREGGGIWPDTQYF. The chain carries TRBV12-3 or TRBV12-4 and TRBJ2-3; D possibly uses TRBD1 or TRBD2 (6 bases each). The CDR3 consists of 16 residues. V lost 6 bases, J lost 4 bases, and 20 bases lay in between.

The rearrangement joins TRBV6-1 to TRBJ2-3; no reliable D call. This CDR3 comprises 15 residues. Germline lookup yields CDR1 MNHNS and CDR2 SASEGT. V was clipped by 3 bases and J by 0 bases, with 10 bases between them. CDR3 bases: TGTGCCAGCAGTGAGGACCGAATCAGCACAGATACGCAGTATTTT. This sequence encodes CASSEDRISTDTQYF.

As DNA, the CDR3 is TGTGCCAGCAGGGGACAGATAAACACTGAAGCTTTCTTT. It encodes CASRGQINTEAFF. The chain links TRBV6-6 to TRBJ1-1; 7 bases fit TRBD1. J gave up 2 bases and V 6 bases, and 3 bases lay outside the gene matches. The germline V gene encodes CDR1 MNHNY and CDR2 SVGAGI (reference sequence). The CDR3 consists of 13 residues.

This clonotype was observed a few times. The J gene is TRBJ2-1, the V gene TRBV7-2; 7 nucleotides align to TRBD1. V was clipped by 2 bases and J by 8 bases; unmatched bases: 15. This CDR3 contains 17 residues. CDR1 SGHTA and CDR2 FQGNSA come from the germline V gene. The CDR3 nucleotides read TGTGCCAGCAGCTTAATTGGTGGACAGGCCGGGGTCGATGAGCAGTTCTTC. This codes for CASSLIGGQAGVDEQFF.

The chain has TRBV20-1 and TRBJ2-1; 11 nucleotides line up with TRBD2. Losses at the gene ends were 7 bases for V and 3 bases for J; bases not matched to a gene: 8. CDR3 length: 15 amino acids. Germline V lookup: CDR1 DFQATT, CDR2 SNEGSKA (reference sequence). CDR3 protein: CSGASGGPDYNEQFF. The DNA for the CDR3 is TGCAGTGGAGCTAGCGGGGGGCCAGACTACAATGAGCAGTTCTTC.

On this clonotype itself: Compared with germline, one end of the junction differs, possibly owing to a read error. The chain links TRBV7-2 to TRBJ2-5; D might be TRBD1 or TRBD2, each matching 5 bases. The CDR3 length is 16 residues. The germline CDR1 and CDR2 sequences are SGHTA and FQGNSA. The CDR3 nucleotides are TGTGCCAGCGGCTTCAAGGGGACGGTGTACCAAGAGACCCAGTACTTC. Translating gives CASGFKGTVYQETQYF.